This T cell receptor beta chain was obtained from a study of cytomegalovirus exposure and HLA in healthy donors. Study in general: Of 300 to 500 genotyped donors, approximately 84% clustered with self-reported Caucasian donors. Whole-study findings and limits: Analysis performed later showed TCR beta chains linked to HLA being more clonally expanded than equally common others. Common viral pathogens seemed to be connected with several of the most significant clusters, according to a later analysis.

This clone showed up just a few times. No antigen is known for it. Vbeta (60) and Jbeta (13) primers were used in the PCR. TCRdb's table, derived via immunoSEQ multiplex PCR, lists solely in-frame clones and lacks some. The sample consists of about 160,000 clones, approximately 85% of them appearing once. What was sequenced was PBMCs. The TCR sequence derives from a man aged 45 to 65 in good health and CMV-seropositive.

CDR3 bases: TGTGCCAGCAGCTTAGCTGGACAGGGCGGTGGGGCCAACGTCCTGACTTTC. It yields the protein CASSLAGQGGGANVLTF. This chain uses TRBV7-2 with TRBJ2-6, with 8 positions matching TRBD1. Germline CDR1 and CDR2: SGHTA and FQGNSA. The CDR3 runs 17 residues. Unmatched junction bases numbered 4, after V lost 0 bases and J lost 3 bases.